The next 18 T cell receptor beta chains were all read from a single sample in a study of cytomegalovirus exposure and HLA in healthy donors. PCR employed 60 Vbeta and 13 Jbeta primers. The protocol was immunoSEQ multiplex PCR, while the TCRdb copy is restricted to in-frame clones and leaves out a portion. The sample yields 120,000 to 150,000 clones, almost 80% seen once. The sample taken for sequencing was PBMCs. The receptors stem from a woman aged 40 to 50 in good health and CMV-seropositive.

This sequence joins TRBV9 and TRBJ2-5; maybe TRBD2 (5 bases). The germline V gene has CDR1 SGDLS and CDR2 YYNGEE. The CDR3 is 14 residues long. V shed 4 bases and J shed 1 base, with 11 bases lying between them. In DNA form, the CDR3 reads TGTGCCAGCAGCCGTACTAGGGCCCAAGAGACCCAGTACTTC. This sequence encodes CASSRTRAQETQYF.

The gene calls are TRBV11-2 and TRBJ2-1, with a possible D match to TRBD2 (5 bases). Germline CDR1 SGHAT, CDR2 FQNNGV. There are 12 residues in the CDR3. Trimming took 8 bases from V and 8 from J, leaving 13 bases between them. CDR3: CASSPSGYEQFF. The DNA for the CDR3 is TGTGCCAGCTCCCCCTCGGGATATGAGCAGTTCTTC. Full variable domain (missing parts from reference TRBV11-2 and TRBJ2-1): EAGVAQSPRYKIIEKRQSVAFWCNPISGHATLYWYQQILGQGPKLLIQFQNNGVVDDSQLPKDRFSAERLKGVDSTLKIQPAKLEDSAVYLCASSPSGYEQFFGPGTRLTVL.

The chain joins TRBV20-1 to TRBJ1-1; D not resolved. Germline V CDR1 and CDR2: DFQATT, SNEGSKA (reference sequence). The CDR3 has 10 residues. Trimming took off 4 bases at V and 6 bases at J, with 6 bases between the two ends. CDR3 DNA sequence: TGCAGTGCTATAAGCGCTGAAGCTTTCTTT. This sequence encodes CSAISAEAFF.

This chain uses TRBV5-4 with TRBJ1-2; D is unclear. This CDR3 comprises 14 residues. In germline, CDR1 is SGHNT, CDR2 YYREEE (reference sequence). Trimming pared 0 bases from V and 4 bases from J, leaving 10 bases between. CDR3: CASSLAGRPYGYTF. The CDR3 region has the DNA TGTGCCAGCAGCTTGGCAGGAAGACCCTATGGCTACACCTTC.

The chain combines TRBV2 with TRBJ2-3, with TRBD1 matching over 8 bases. Germline V gives CDR1 SNHLY, CDR2 FYNNEI. Losses at the gene ends were 1 base for V and 2 bases for J; bases not matched to a gene: 2. The length of the CDR3 is 15 residues. DNA of the CDR3: TGTGCCAGCAGTGAAGGACAGGGGCACACAGATACGCAGTATTTT. It specifies CASSEGQGHTDTQYF.

The chain is built from TRBV7-9 and TRBJ2-5, with D unclear. Between the trimmed V and J ends, which lost 1 base and 6 bases, there was a span of 12 bases. From germline, CDR1 is SEHNR and CDR2 FQNEAQ (reference sequence). The CDR3 runs to 14 residues. The CDR3 DNA sequence: TGTGCCAGCAGCTTAGACACATCCCGTAAGACCCAGTACTTC. Its translation: CASSLDTSRKTQYF.

The chain joins TRBV18 to TRBJ2-2, with D possibly being TRBD1 (6 bases). This CDR3 spans 16 amino acids. V was pared by 3 bases and J by 5 bases, with 16 bases between. Germline V gene lookup returns CDR1 KGHSH and CDR2 LQKENI. CDR3 nucleotides: TGTGCCAGCTCACCGACACAGGGCAGCCGGACCGGGGAGCTGTTTTTT. Residues: CASSPTQGSRTGELFF.

This sequence joins TRBV5-1 and TRBJ2-3; TRBD2 is a possible D gene (6 bases). Germline V CDR1 and CDR2: SGHRS, YFSETQ. Trimming took 4 bases from V and 0 from J, leaving 15 bases between them. The CDR3 loop spans 16 amino acids. The CDR3 sequence: CASSPGRDWSTDTQYF. The CDR3 region has the DNA TGCGCCAGCAGCCCCGGTCGGGACTGGAGCACAGATACGCAGTATTTT. The full variable domain, in which reference TRBV5-1 and TRBJ2-3 provide the parts outside the CDR3, is KAGVTQTPRYLIKTRGQQVTLSCSPISGHRSVSWYQQTPGQGLQFLFEYFSETQRNKGNFPGRFSGRQFSNSRSEMNVSTLELGDSALYLCASSPGRDWSTDTQYFGPGTRLTVL.

The rearrangement uses TRBV5-6 and TRBJ1-1, with D unresolved. The germline gives CDR1 SGHDT, CDR2 YYEEEE. The V end lost 0 bases, the J end lost 7 bases, and 10 bases lay between the germline ends. The CDR3 has 13 amino acids. CDR3 in amino acids: CASSLGRVFEAFF. The CDR3 DNA is TGTGCCAGCAGCTTGGGTCGGGTGTTTGAAGCTTTCTTT.

J is TRBJ2-7 and V is TRBV28; 8 nucleotides align to TRBD1. V gave up 5 bases and J gave up 0 bases; unmatched junction bases: 12. Germline assignment: CDR1 MDHEN and CDR2 SYDVKM. This CDR3 has 17 amino acids. This CDR3 is CASSPRKTGASSYEQYF. The CDR3 bases are TGTGCCAGCAGTCCCCGGAAGACAGGGGCAAGCTCCTACGAGCAGTACTTC.

This sequence joins TRBV15 and TRBJ2-7, with D perhaps TRBD2 (5 bases). Trimming removed 0 bases from V and 3 bases from J, with 12 bases in between. Germline assignment: CDR1 LNHNV and CDR2 YYDKDF (reference sequence). CDR3 length equals 15 residues. The CDR3 coding sequence is TGTGCCACCAGCAGAGACTTGCGGGCTTACTACGAGCAGTACTTC. It specifies CATSRDLRAYYEQYF.

This sequence joins TRBV7-2 and TRBJ2-1; 7 bases align to TRBD2. V was clipped by 5 bases and J by 5 bases; unmatched bases: 18. Germline V gene lookup returns CDR1 SGHTA and CDR2 FQGNSA. The CDR3 has 18 amino acids. The chain's CDR3 is CASSPRHGAGRNNNEQFF. The CDR3 bases are TGTGCCAGCAGCCCCCGGCACGGAGCGGGGAGAAATAACAATGAGCAGTTCTTC.

The rearrangement uses TRBV7-9 and TRBJ1-1; the D is unclear. In germline, CDR1 is SEHNR, CDR2 FQNEAQ (reference sequence). CDR3 length: 13 residues. Trimming cost V 7 bases and J 11 bases, with 20 bases left between them. CDR3 bases: TGTGCCAGCATCACTAATTCGGGAGTCCAGGCTTTCTTT. Translation gives CASITNSGVQAFF.

The chain couples TRBV6-5 to TRBJ1-1, with a possible D match to TRBD1 (5 bases). The V end lost 5 bases, the J end lost 3 bases, and 13 bases lay between the germline ends. This CDR3 is 14 amino acids long. The V gene's germline CDR1 is MNHEY and CDR2 SVGAGI. CDR3 residues: CASSNGLGHTEAFF. In DNA form, the CDR3 reads TGTGCCAGCAGTAACGGCCTGGGGCACACTGAAGCTTTCTTT.

The chain recombines TRBV4-1 with TRBJ2-5; 9 bases line up with TRBD1. J gave up 5 bases and V 0 bases, and 10 bases lay outside the gene matches. CDR1 MGHRA and CDR2 YSYEKL come from the germline V gene. The CDR3 spans 17 residues. The CDR3 DNA reads as TGCGCCAGCAGCCAAGATAGGGGCACAGGGGGCGAGGAGACCCAGTACTTC. Protein product: CASSQDRGTGGEETQYF.

The gene calls are TRBV5-6 and TRBJ1-2; possibly TRBD1 for D (6 bases). The CDR3 sequence is 13 residues long. The V end was cut by 3 bases, the J end by 2 bases, with 8 bases between. CDR1 and CDR2 (germline): SGHDT, YYEEEE. The CDR3 is CASSWTENYGYTF. In DNA form, the CDR3 reads TGTGCCAGCAGCTGGACAGAGAACTATGGCTACACCTTC.

The CDR3 here is CASSIEDSSGYTF. The CDR3 DNA reads TGTGCCAGTAGTATAGAGGACAGCAGTGGCTACACCTTC. V usage is TRBV19 and J usage is TRBJ1-2, with a tentative D call TRBD1 (6 bases). Germline V gene sequence: CDR1 LNHDA, CDR2 SQIVND (reference sequence). The CDR3 runs to 13 residues. V gave up 0 bases and J gave up 7 bases, with 9 bases separating them.

V and J are TRBV28 and TRBJ1-2; 8 nucleotides line up with TRBD1. Germline V lookup: CDR1 MDHEN, CDR2 SYDVKM. The CDR3 runs 13 residues. With 10 bases clipped from V and 5 bases from J, the junction kept 9 bases outside the gene matches. The CDR3: CAIKTGVGYGYTF. The DNA for the CDR3 is TGTGCCATCAAGACAGGGGTGGGGTATGGCTACACCTTC.